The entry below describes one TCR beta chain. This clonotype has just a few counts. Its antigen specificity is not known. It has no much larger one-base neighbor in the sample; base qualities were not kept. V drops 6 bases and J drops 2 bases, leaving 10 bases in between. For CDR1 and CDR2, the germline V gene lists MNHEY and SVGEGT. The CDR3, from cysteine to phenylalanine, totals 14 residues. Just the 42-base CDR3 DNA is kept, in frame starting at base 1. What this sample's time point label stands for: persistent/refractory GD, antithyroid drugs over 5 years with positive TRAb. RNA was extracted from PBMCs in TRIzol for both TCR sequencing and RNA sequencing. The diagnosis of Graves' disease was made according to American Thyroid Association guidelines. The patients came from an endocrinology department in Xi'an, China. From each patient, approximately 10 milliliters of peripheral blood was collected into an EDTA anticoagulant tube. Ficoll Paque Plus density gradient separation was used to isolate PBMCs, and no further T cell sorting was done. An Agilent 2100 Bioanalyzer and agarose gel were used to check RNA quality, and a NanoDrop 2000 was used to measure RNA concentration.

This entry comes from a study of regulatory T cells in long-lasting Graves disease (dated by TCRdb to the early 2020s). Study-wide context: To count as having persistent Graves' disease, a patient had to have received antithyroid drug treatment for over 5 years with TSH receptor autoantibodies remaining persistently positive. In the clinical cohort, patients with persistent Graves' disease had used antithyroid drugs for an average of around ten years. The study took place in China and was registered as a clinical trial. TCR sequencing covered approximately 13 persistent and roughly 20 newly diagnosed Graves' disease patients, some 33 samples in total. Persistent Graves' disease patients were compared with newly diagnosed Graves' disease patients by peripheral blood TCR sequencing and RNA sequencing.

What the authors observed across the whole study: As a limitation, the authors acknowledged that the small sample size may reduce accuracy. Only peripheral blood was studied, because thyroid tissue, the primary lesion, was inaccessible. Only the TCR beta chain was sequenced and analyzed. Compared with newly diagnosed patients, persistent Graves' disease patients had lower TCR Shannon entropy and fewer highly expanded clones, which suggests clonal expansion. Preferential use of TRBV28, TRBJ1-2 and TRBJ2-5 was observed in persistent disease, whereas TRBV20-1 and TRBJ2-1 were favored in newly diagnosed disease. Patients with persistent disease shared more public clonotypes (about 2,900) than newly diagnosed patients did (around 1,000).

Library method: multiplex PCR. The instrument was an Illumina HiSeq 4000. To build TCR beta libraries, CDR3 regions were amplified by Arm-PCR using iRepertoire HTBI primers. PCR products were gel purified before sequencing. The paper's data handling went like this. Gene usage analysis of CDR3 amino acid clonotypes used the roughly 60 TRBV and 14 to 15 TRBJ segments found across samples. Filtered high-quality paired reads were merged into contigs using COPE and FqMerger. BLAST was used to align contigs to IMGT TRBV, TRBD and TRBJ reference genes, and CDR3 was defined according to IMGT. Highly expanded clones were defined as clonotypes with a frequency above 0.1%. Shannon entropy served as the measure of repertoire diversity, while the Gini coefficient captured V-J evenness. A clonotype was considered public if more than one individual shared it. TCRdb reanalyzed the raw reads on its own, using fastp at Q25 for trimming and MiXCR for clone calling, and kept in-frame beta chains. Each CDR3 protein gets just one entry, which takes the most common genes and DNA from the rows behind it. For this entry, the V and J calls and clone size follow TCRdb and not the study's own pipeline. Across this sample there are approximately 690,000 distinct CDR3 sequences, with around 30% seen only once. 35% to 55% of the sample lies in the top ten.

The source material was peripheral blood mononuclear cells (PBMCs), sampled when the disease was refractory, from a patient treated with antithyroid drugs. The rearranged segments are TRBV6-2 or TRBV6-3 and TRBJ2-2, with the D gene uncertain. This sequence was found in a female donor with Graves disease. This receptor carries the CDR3 CASSAIANTGELFF. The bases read TGTGCCAGCAGCGCAATTGCTAACACCGGGGAGCTGTTTTTT.